Below, 21 T cell receptor beta chains from the same sample are listed, as sequenced in a study of vaccination and CD4 T cells after COVID-19. The Oncomine TCR Beta short-read assay generated sequence data from the DNA of cultured CD4+ T cells. Via MiXCR, TCRdb re-called the PCR reads, giving one row per CDR3 protein. The sample carries roughly 20,000 distinct CDR3 sequences, 44% recorded once. No antigens are known for them. Treatment specified: roughly 10-day PBMC culture with coronavirus spike peptide pools or control peptides (ViraFEST assay). The sample here was CD4+ T cells from blood, cultured in vitro, taken before SARS-CoV-2 vaccination. Receptors originate from a human donor who had recovered from COVID-19.

This clonotype was counted between two and nine times. The J gene is TRBJ2-1, the V gene TRBV6-4; D might be TRBD1 (6 bases). This CDR3 comprises 14 residues. V gave up 0 bases and J gave up 6 bases, with 9 bases separating them. CDR1 is MRHNA, CDR2 SNTAGT, per germline. The CDR3 reads CASSDSGGRNEQFF. CDR3 bases: TGTGCCAGCAGTGACTCAGGGGGACGCAATGAGCAGTTCTTC.

The chain is built from TRBV2 and TRBJ1-1, with D hard to call. Deletions cut 1 base from V and 6 bases from J, with 12 bases between. CDR3 size: 14 residues. From germline, CDR1 is SNHLY and CDR2 FYNNEI. In DNA form, the CDR3 reads TGTGCCAGCAGTGAAGGGACGGGGAAGGCTGAAGCTTTCTTT. It encodes CASSEGTGKAEAFF.

The chain uses TRBV4-1 and TRBJ1-6; TRBD1 aligns across 7 bases. There are 18 residues in the CDR3. J gave up 0 bases and V 0 bases, and 5 bases lay outside the gene matches. Germline-derived CDR1 and CDR2 are MGHRA and YSYEKL. CDR3 DNA sequence: TGCGCCAGCAGCCAAGATCAGGGGGAAAGCTCCTATAATTCACCCCTCCACTTT. Translating gives CASSQDQGESSYNSPLHF.

This clonotype was observed a few times. The rearrangement links TRBV7-2 to TRBJ1-1; no reliable D call. Germline-derived CDR1 and CDR2 are SGHTA and FQGNSA. The CDR3 runs to 13 residues. V was shortened by 2 bases and J by 5 bases, with 9 bases between the two germline ends. CDR3 DNA sequence: TGTGCCAGCAGCTTATTGATCGCAACTGAAGCTTTCTTT. Protein sequence: CASSLLIATEAFF. Based on the CDR3 plus reference TRBV7-2 and TRBJ1-1, the full variable domain is GAGVSQSPSNKVTEKGKDVELRCDPISGHTALYWYRQSLGQGLEFLIYFQGNSAPDKSGLPSDRFSAERTGGSVSTLTIQRTQQEDSAVYLCASSLLIATEAFFGQGTRLTVV.

The rearrangement links TRBV20-1 to TRBJ1-3, with a weak D call TRBD1 (5 bases). Per the germline V gene, CDR1 is DFQATT and CDR2 is SNEGSKA (reference sequence). Trimming stripped 6 bases from V and 0 bases from J, with 24 bases between. This CDR3 spans 18 amino acids. The CDR3 nucleotides read TGCAGTGCAGAGACAGACCTCCCGCTATTAAGCTCTGGAAACACCATATATTTT. It specifies CSAETDLPLLSSGNTIYF.

V and J are TRBV29-1 and TRBJ2-3, with TRBD2 matching over 11 bases. Germline V gene data show CDR1 as SQVTM and CDR2 as ANQGSEA. V was clipped by 7 bases and J by 2 bases; unmatched bases: 5. This CDR3 comprises 14 residues. CDR3 loop: CSALTSGNTDTQYF. CDR3 sequence (DNA): TGCAGCGCTCTGACTAGCGGGAACACAGATACGCAGTATTTT.

CDR3 amino acids: CAWSRGANYGYTF. The DNA for the CDR3 is TGTGCCTGGAGTAGAGGGGCTAACTATGGCTACACCTTC. The chain is built from TRBV30 and TRBJ1-2, with D maybe TRBD1 (5 bases). Trimming stripped 2 bases from V and 0 bases from J, with 7 bases between. This CDR3 contains 13 residues. Germline CDR1 is GTSNPN and CDR2 is SVGIG (reference sequence).

The chain combines TRBV11-3 with TRBJ2-7; no reliable D call. The V end was cut by 3 bases, the J end by 5 bases, with 8 bases between. Per germline, CDR1 SGHNT and CDR2 YENEEA. The CDR3 loop spans 12 amino acids. In DNA, the CDR3 is TGTGCCAGCAGCTTTTTATCGGACGAGCAGTACTTC. Protein sequence: CASSFLSDEQYF.

V is TRBV7-2 and J is TRBJ2-5; D may be TRBD2 (6 bases). The V end lost 5 bases, the J end lost 0 bases, and 10 bases lay between the germline ends. The CDR3 is made up of 14 amino acids. From germline, CDR1 is SGHTA and CDR2 FQGNSA. DNA for the CDR3: TGTGCCAGCAGCCGCGGGACCTACCAAGAGACCCAGTACTTC. It translates to CASSRGTYQETQYF. The entire variable domain, with the rest obtained from reference TRBV7-2 and TRBJ2-5, is as follows: GAGVSQSPSNKVTEKGKDVELRCDPISGHTALYWYRQSLGQGLEFLIYFQGNSAPDKSGLPSDRFSAERTGGSVSTLTIQRTQQEDSAVYLCASSRGTYQETQYFGPGTRLLVL.

This clonotype was counted between two and nine times. The chain uses TRBV20-1 and TRBJ1-5; 9 bases line up with TRBD1. Trimming at V came to 1 base and at J to 1 base, leaving 5 bases not matched to a gene. Per germline, CDR1 DFQATT and CDR2 SNEGSKA (reference sequence). The CDR3 is 16 amino acids. The CDR3 region has the DNA TGCAGTGCTAGAGGATCAGGGACAGGGAGCAATCAGCCCCAGCATTTT. Translation: CSARGSGTGSNQPQHF.

Notes on this clonotype: The junction differs from germline at one of its ends, possibly a read error. The chain couples TRBV5-3 to TRBJ1-5; D not resolved. TRBV5-3 is labeled an ORF, and its function is uncertain. The CDR3 sequence is 15 residues long. CDR3 nucleotide sequence: TGTGCCAGCAGCTTGGGGAGTCTTAGCAATCAGCCCCAGCATTTT. It specifies CASSLGSLSNQPQHF.

This clonotype was counted a few times. The chain carries TRBV19 and TRBJ1-2; D may be TRBD1 (5 bases). CDR3 size: 11 residues. CDR1 is LNHDA and CDR2 is SQIVND in the germline V gene (reference sequence). V was pared by 11 bases and J by 4 bases, with 11 bases between. The CDR3 loop reads CASRGTYGYTF. CDR3 nucleotide sequence: TGTGCCTCCCGGGGGACCTATGGCTACACCTTC.

This clonotype was seen more than once but under ten times. V usage is TRBV7-2 and J usage is TRBJ2-7; the D gene is possibly TRBD1 (6 bases). The V gene lost 0 bases and the J gene lost 4 bases, with 10 bases spanning the gap. The CDR3 consists of 14 residues. From germline, CDR1 is SGHTA and CDR2 FQGNSA. CDR3 amino acids: CASSLASQGYEQYF. Written as DNA, the CDR3 is TGTGCCAGCAGCTTAGCCTCACAGGGATACGAGCAGTACTTC.

V is TRBV20-1 and J is TRBJ2-2; the D gene is possibly TRBD2 (5 bases). V was cut by 0 bases and J by 5 bases, with 25 bases left in between. The CDR3 contains 19 residues. Germline values: CDR1 DFQATT, CDR2 SNEGSKA (reference sequence). CDR3 in DNA: TGCAGTGCTAGAGACCTCCGATCGGAGGTCATGGGGTGGACCGGGGAGCTGTTTTTT. This gives the protein CSARDLRSEVMGWTGELFF.

The chain combines TRBV20-1 with TRBJ1-1; possibly TRBD1 for D (6 bases). V gave up 5 bases and J gave up 5 bases, with 18 bases separating them. The CDR3 loop spans 14 amino acids. Looked up from germline, CDR1 is DFQATT and CDR2 is SNEGSKA (reference sequence). The CDR3 reads CSAVRGRGSTEAFF. DNA for the CDR3: TGCAGTGCTGTCAGGGGACGGGGAAGTACTGAAGCTTTCTTT.

The chain recombines TRBV27 with TRBJ2-2; 8 bases align to TRBD1. The ends lost 6 bases at V and 7 bases at J; junction bases unmatched: 7. Germline CDR1 reads MNHEY; CDR2 reads SMNVEV (reference sequence). CDR3 size: 14 residues. The CDR3 is CASSQGQGYGELFF. Here the CDR3 DNA reads TGTGCCAGCAGCCAAGGACAGGGATACGGGGAGCTGTTTTTT.

The chain employs TRBV5-4 and TRBJ1-2; D remains unclear. Germline CDR1 and CDR2: SGHNT and YYREEE (reference sequence). V was shortened by 0 bases and J by 7 bases, with 16 bases between the two germline ends. This CDR3 has 15 residues. CDR3 nucleotide sequence: TGTGCCAGCAGCTTGGGGCGTACCCCGCAGCGTGGCTACACCTTC. It codes for CASSLGRTPQRGYTF.

V is TRBV6-5 and J is TRBJ2-1, with D maybe TRBD2 (6 bases). This CDR3 is built from 16 residues. Germline V gene data show CDR1 as MNHEY and CDR2 as SVGAGI. The ends were cut back, 0 bases at V and 0 bases at J, with 9 bases in the middle. The chain's CDR3 is CASSYSGGSSYNEQFF. CDR3 DNA: TGTGCCAGCAGTTACTCGGGAGGTAGCTCCTACAATGAGCAGTTCTTC.

CDR3 residues: CASSVIRNTEAFF. For the CDR3, the DNA is TGTGCCAGCAGTGTTATCAGGAACACTGAAGCTTTCTTT. The chain employs TRBV6-4 and TRBJ1-1; D is unclear. The germline V gene has CDR1 MRHNA and CDR2 SNTAGT. This CDR3 region has 13 residues. Trimming left V 4 bases short and J 1 base short, with 7 bases between.

The chain employs TRBV6-2 or TRBV6-3 and TRBJ2-7; tentatively, D is TRBD1 (6 bases). The CDR3 loop spans 15 amino acids. Trimming left V 6 bases short and J 3 bases short, with 18 bases between. Germline V lookup: CDR1 MNHEY, CDR2 SVGEGT. CDR3 in DNA: TGTGCCAGCAGCCCGGACGGGACACTAGACTACGAGCAGTACTTC. Amino acids: CASSPDGTLDYEQYF.

This chain connects TRBV2 to TRBJ1-1, with a tentative D call TRBD1 (6 bases). In germline, CDR1 is SNHLY, CDR2 FYNNEI. V lost 8 bases and J lost 3, with 16 bases in between. The CDR3 covers 14 residues. DNA of the CDR3: TGTGCCAGCTCCAGGGGCCTCCCAGACACTGAAGCTTTCTTT. Residues: CASSRGLPDTEAFF.